This entry lists 4 T cell receptor beta chains sequenced from one sample in a study of CD8+ T cells in alopecia areata. In each case, RNA was isolated and then reverse transcribed into cDNA as the sequencing template. The table came from immunoSEQ multiplex PCR; TCRdb's copy has only in-frame clones and leaves some out. Of 200,000 to 250,000 clones listed, around two fifths are singletons. The sample's treatment: oral pan-JAK inhibitor, 5-10 mg twice daily. Material: CD4+ T cells sorted from blood, obtained between weeks 30 and 35, from a patient treated with tofacitinib. The origin of the receptors is a human donor with alopecia areata.

The chain uses TRBV30 and TRBJ2-2; 10 bases fit TRBD2. The CDR3 consists of 17 residues. V trimming: 2 bases; J trimming: 7 bases; junction bases outside the gene matches: 13. Germline CDR1 and CDR2: GTSNPN and SVGIG (reference sequence). The CDR3 DNA reads as TGTGCCTGGAGTACAAAGCTAGCGGGAGCTGTTGGCGGGGAGCTGTTTTTT. As protein: CAWSTKLAGAVGGELFF.

The V and J genes are TRBV5-1 and TRBJ1-1; D is unclear. This CDR3 region has 13 residues. The V gene's germline CDR1 is SGHRS and CDR2 YFSETQ. V shed 4 bases and J shed 1 base, with 8 bases lying between them. The CDR3 protein is CASSVSSNTEAFF. The CDR3 nucleotides read TGCGCCAGCAGCGTTTCATCGAACACTGAAGCTTTCTTT. Drawing the rest from reference TRBV5-1 and TRBJ1-1, the complete variable domain is KAGVTQTPRYLIKTRGQQVTLSCSPISGHRSVSWYQQTPGQGLQFLFEYFSETQRNKGNFPGRFSGRQFSNSRSEMNVSTLELGDSALYLCASSVSSNTEAFFGQGTRLTVV.

The chain is built from TRBV2 and TRBJ1-2; 9 positions match TRBD1. Germline CDR1 and CDR2: SNHLY and FYNNEI. The CDR3 length is 13 residues. The V segment lost 7 bases and the J segment 8 bases; nucleotides outside the gene matches: 8. CDR3 DNA: TGTGCCAGCACCATTGGACAGGGGCGAGGCTACACCTTC. Translation: CASTIGQGRGYTF.

The chain joins TRBV5-1 to TRBJ2-1; TRBD2 matches at 7 bases. CDR1 and CDR2 (germline): SGHRS, YFSETQ. The CDR3 runs 15 residues. Unmatched junction bases numbered 5, after V lost 0 bases and J lost 5 bases. The DNA for the CDR3 is TGCGCCAGCAGCTTGGGAAGCGGGGCCAACAATGAGCAGTTCTTC. Translating gives CASSLGSGANNEQFF.